This T cell receptor beta chain was recovered during a study of shared clonotypes between healthy human individuals. Findings and limits, study-wide: Limitation of the genetic and exposure-history diversity represented came from the few donors.

V dropped 0 bases and J dropped 4; count of bases not matched to a gene: 5. The CDR3 has 16 amino acids. Germline V gene sequence: CDR1 SGHRS, CDR2 YFSETQ. Regarding this clone: What it recognizes is unknown.

The material for each subset, its genomic DNA, was split evenly across several immunoSEQ plates. Clones were read by immunoSEQ multiplex PCR, and TCRdb kept only the in-frame ones, dropping some. The sample holds 520,000 or so clones, 79% seen once. Donors comprised healthy HIV-negative adults lacking recent acute infections or vaccinations. The rearrangement uses TRBV5-1 and TRBJ2-3; TRBD2 matches at 10 bases. The sequencing input was PBMCs. The sequence was obtained from a woman between 35 and 50 years old in good health. Some clones in this sample may be carry-over from other donors' samples. DNA of the CDR3: TGCGCCAGCAGCTTGGGGGATAGCGGGAGGTCAGATACGCAGTATTTT. Its protein product is CASSLGDSGRSDTQYF.